This record looks at one T cell receptor (beta chain) sequence and its context. This clone was seen once. Its antigen is currently not known. No base quality values were provided; no much bigger clone lies one nucleotide off. The library was prepared using the immunoSEQ multiplex PCR assay. The multiplex PCR relied on a mix of 60 forward primers for TCR Vbeta segments and 13 reverse primers for TCR Jbeta segments. Amplification of the CDR3 region of rearranged TCR beta genes was performed with a multiplex PCR assay on genomic DNA. On the Illumina HiSeq System, the amplified TCR beta libraries were sequenced as 87-base-pair reads. The authors processed their data as follows. A later analysis counted about 82 million unique TCR beta chains across the approximately 700 repertoires, and around 9.9 million of these chains were shared by at least two donors. Raw reads were error-corrected and collapsed into unique sequences with a nearest-neighbor algorithm that merged closely related sequences to remove PCR and sequencing errors. To assign V, D and J gene segments, CDR3 sequences were aligned to IMGT reference sequences. For a sequence to be retained, a match of at least six nucleotides was required to both a V gene segment and a J gene segment. Rearrangements were called productive when the CDR3 lacked stop codons and stayed in frame with V and J; all others were non-productive. Following IMGT convention, CDR3 was defined as the stretch from the second conserved V-encoded cysteine to the conserved J-encoded phenylalanine. The earlier analysis of a few hundred of the donors excluded any sequence lacking an unambiguous match to a single V gene segment. In an earlier analysis of approximately 500 of the donors, a V segment was called functional when productive rearrangements were above 56.7%, and segregating when the standard deviation between donors exceeded 5%. To diagnose cytomegalovirus status from the catalog of TCR beta chain sequences, a statistical classification framework was built. A later analysis assigned V and J genes by comparing TCR nucleotide sequences with IMGT/GENE-DB human TR gene sequences. A later analysis assigned CDR3 sequences and most-parsimonious VDJ recombination scenarios with the TCRdist pipeline. In a later analysis, each TCR beta chain was defined by its CDR3 amino acid sequence together with its V-gene family, and reads lacking a unique V-gene family were excluded. To address suspected cross-contamination and a sequencing artifact, a later analysis removed several hundred highly shared, low-generation-probability nucleotide sequences. A later analysis calculated a clonal expansion index for each public chain from normalized within-repertoire ranks of inferred template counts. Generation probabilities in a later analysis came from a VDJ recombination model fitted to out-of-frame rearrangements, and those results were checked against IGoR. In a later analysis, TCR-TCR, TCR-HLA and TCR-CMV co-occurrence was scored with hypergeometric tests, and a repertoire-size bias correction was applied to TCR pairs. To estimate false discovery rates, a later analysis permuted the HLA or CMV assignments 20 times. In a later analysis, co-occurring TCRs were grouped using DBSCAN, and TCRdist sequence similarity was added for clustering within HLA-allele-positive subsets. Co-occurrence clustering excluded repertoires with fewer than 30,000 or more than 120,000 public chains, plus five with anomalous nucleotide sharing. Not all clones reach the TCRdb copy of this immuneACCESS table, which keeps in-frame sequences only. Checked studies attribute under half of the gap to unresolved V genes and leave the rest unexplained. The V and J calls and clone size were taken over from that table, and D and trimming were inferred from the DNA. This sample comprises some 160,000 clones, approximately 80% of them detected only once. Of the sample, about 1.3% is held by the ten largest clones.

The data were obtained in a study of cytomegalovirus exposure and HLA in healthy donors (dated by TCRdb to the late 2010s). Regarding the study in general: An earlier analysis of about 530 of the donors reported about 260 Gb of sequence data and 95 million to 140 million unique TCR beta sequences obtained from around 190 million T cells. About 310 gigabases of sequencing data and approximately 93 million unique TCR sequences were included in an early release covering roughly 600 HLA-typed donors. Among the approximately 420 genotyped donors, around 81% belonged to the genetic ancestry cluster associated with self-reported Caucasian donors. The study aimed to test whether cataloging public T cell receptors could reveal signatures of past pathogen exposure. The study used immunosequencing to profile the T cell repertoires of 666 subjects and linked those repertoires to cytomegalovirus serostatus. In addition to the first cohort of hundreds of subjects, a separate validation cohort of approximately 130 different subjects was used. To predict cytomegalovirus infection status, the study brought together high-throughput TCR immunosequencing, statistical association of individual TCRs with disease status, and machine learning. In a later analysis, previously published TCR beta repertoires from several hundred donors were re-analyzed and high-resolution HLA genotyping was added so that TCR occurrence patterns could be studied. The later analysis used no new phenotypic data to find candidate immune exposures, relying instead on TCR beta sequences and their occurrence across donors. An earlier analysis of roughly 600 of the donors used high-throughput TCR beta sequencing to judge whether each TCR beta V gene segment behaved as functional or pseudogenic. Donor age, sex, ethnicity and CMV serostatus were compiled together with the repertoire data. In a later genetic analysis, genome-wide SNP genotypes for about 65% of the roughly 700 donors were used, and that subset was treated as a discovery cohort. All discovery cohort repertoires had been generated using a single sequencing platform. Class I and class II HLA loci were covered by the typing at four-digit resolution. The number of donors typed differed by locus, with about 620-630 for A, B, C, DRB1 and DQB1, more than 500 for DQA1, about 610 for DPA1, and around 460 for DPB1. Roughly 5 DR-DQ haplotypes were handled as single units for association and clustering, since linkage in the cohort was strong. Among about 410 genotyped donors of the cohort, an average of approximately 240,000 unique TCR beta nucleotide sequences was sequenced per donor, of which 15% to 20% were non-productive. Findings and caveats that apply to the study as a whole: The authors suggested that the approach could potentially be extended to other disease states and immunological phenotypes. Several of the top co-occurrence clusters appeared to be linked to parvovirus B19, influenza, CMV and Epstein-Barr virus, according to a later analysis. Presence/absence analyses assumed roughly uniform sequencing depth across donors, an assumption that may not hold. In vitro tests confirmed that a few of the cytomegalovirus-associated TCR beta chains recognize cytomegalovirus antigens. A later analysis found that HLA-associated TCR beta chains were more clonally expanded and had lower generation probabilities than equally common non-associated chains. A group of highly shared sequence variants was considered likely to be a technical artifact of the sequencing pipeline. A later analysis associated 15,000 to 20,000 TCR beta sequences with specific HLA alleles at a false discovery rate of 0.05. A later analysis found that TCR association rates varied across HLA loci, with DRB1 alleles showing the most associated TCRs and HLA-C alleles the fewest. A later genetic analysis reported fewer N-insertions in productive TCRs among donors in an Asian-associated ancestry cluster than the approximately 700-donor mean. Linkage disequilibrium might explain the correlated functional status among segregating V segments, but an unknown experimental factor could not be ruled out. This cohort had only TCR beta chains sequenced, and the lack of alpha or paired-chain data limited which features could be detected. Assigning TCR associations to individual alleles was difficult when HLA alleles, especially DR and DQ, strongly co-occurred. The 87-base-pair reads could not distinguish some IMGT-functional V segments, including TRBV6-2 and TRBV6-3, so those segments were excluded. Across donors, most TCR sequences were observed very rarely, whereas some public TCRs were present in many individuals. Immune exposure information for the cohort was limited to CMV serostatus. In an earlier analysis of 587 of the donors, most TCR beta V segments appeared in productive rearrangements about 87% or about 30% of the time, broadly matching IMGT annotations. Because some donors lacked HLA typing at each locus, the association tests relied only on the typed subset. The classifier was reported to diagnose cytomegalovirus status with high specificity and sensitivity in both the original and validation cohorts. A later genetic analysis associated a missense DCLRE1C variant with V-gene and J-gene trimming of TCR beta chains, and an independent cohort replicated the association. About 17 rarely observed V segments, including chromosome 9 orphons, were excluded from the earlier analysis of a few hundred of the donors because counts were too low. A further reported finding was that TCR beta sequences accurately predicted the HLA-A and HLA-B alleles for most subjects in the first cohort. The study listed approximately 150 TCR beta chains as associated with cytomegalovirus. A later analysis found that most CMV-associated TCR beta chains appeared HLA-restricted, with HLA associations seemingly driven largely by CMV exposure.

The V end loses 6 bases and the J end loses 3 bases, and a stretch of 14 bases separates them. From cysteine to phenylalanine, the CDR3 is 14 amino acids long. CDR3 DNA is the only sequence kept; it has 42 bases, read in frame from the first base. The germline V gene specifies MNHEY as CDR1 and SVGAGI as CDR2. The cohort consisted of more than 650 healthy bone marrow donors. All cohort members were sampled while nominally healthy, although unrecorded immune exposures were likely present. The donor tested CMV seronegative and was one of the 352 seronegative cohort members. A peripheral blood sample was provided by each donor, and peripheral blood mononuclear cells were used for TCR beta sequencing. Genomic DNA extraction from the blood cell samples was performed with the Qiagen DNeasy Blood Extraction Kit.

The receptor was derived from a male donor in good health and CMV-seronegative. The receptor chain draws on TRBV6-5 and TRBJ1-2, and TRBD1 may be the D gene, going by 6 matching bases. Input material: PBMCs. The nucleotide sequence is TGTGCCAGCAGGGGGTCGGGACAATACTATGGCTACACCTTC. Translated, it gives CASRGSGQYYGYTF.